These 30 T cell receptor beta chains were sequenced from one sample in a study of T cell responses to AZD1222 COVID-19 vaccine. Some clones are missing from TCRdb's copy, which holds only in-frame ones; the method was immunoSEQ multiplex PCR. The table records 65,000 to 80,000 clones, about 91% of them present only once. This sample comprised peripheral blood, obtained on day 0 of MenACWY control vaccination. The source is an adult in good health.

CDR3 loop: CASSYSSPGNTEAFF. In DNA, the CDR3 is TGTGCCAGCAGTTACTCTTCACCGGGGAACACTGAAGCTTTCTTT. The rearrangement links TRBV6-5 to TRBJ1-1; D gene ambiguous. Germline assignment: CDR1 MNHEY and CDR2 SVGAGI. The V gene lost 0 bases and the J gene lost 1 base, with 9 bases spanning the gap. This CDR3 contains 15 residues.

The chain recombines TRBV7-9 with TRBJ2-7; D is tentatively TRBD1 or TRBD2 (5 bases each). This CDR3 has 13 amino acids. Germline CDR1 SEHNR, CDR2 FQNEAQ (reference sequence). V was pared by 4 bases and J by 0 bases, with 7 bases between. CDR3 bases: TGTGCCAGCAGCTGGGACGGCTCCTACGAGCAGTACTTC. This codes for CASSWDGSYEQYF.

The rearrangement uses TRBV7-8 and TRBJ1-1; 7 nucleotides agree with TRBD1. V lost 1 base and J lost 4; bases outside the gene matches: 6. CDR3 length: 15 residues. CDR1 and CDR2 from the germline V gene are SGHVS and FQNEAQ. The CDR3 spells CASSLVLAGGTEAFF. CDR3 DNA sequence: TGTGCCAGCAGCTTAGTGTTAGCAGGGGGCACTGAAGCTTTCTTT.

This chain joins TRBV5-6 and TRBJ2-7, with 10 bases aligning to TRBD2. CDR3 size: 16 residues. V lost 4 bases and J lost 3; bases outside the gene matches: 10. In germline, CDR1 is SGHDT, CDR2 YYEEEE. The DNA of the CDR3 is TGTGCCAGCAGCCCTTCTCTAGCGGGGGCTTTCTACGAGCAGTACTTC. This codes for CASSPSLAGAFYEQYF.

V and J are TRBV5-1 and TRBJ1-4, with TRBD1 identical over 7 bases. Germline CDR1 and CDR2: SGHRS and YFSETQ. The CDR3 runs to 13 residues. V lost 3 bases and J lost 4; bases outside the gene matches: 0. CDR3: CASSSGGNEKLFF. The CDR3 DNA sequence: TGCGCCAGCAGCTCAGGGGGTAATGAAAAACTGTTTTTT.

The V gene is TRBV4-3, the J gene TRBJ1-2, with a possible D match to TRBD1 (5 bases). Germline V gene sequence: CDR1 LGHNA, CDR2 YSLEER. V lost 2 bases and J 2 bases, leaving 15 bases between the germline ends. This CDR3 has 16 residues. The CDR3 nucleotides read TGCGCCAGCAGCCAAACCTCAGGGATCCCAAACTATGGCTACACCTTC. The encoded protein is CASSQTSGIPNYGYTF.

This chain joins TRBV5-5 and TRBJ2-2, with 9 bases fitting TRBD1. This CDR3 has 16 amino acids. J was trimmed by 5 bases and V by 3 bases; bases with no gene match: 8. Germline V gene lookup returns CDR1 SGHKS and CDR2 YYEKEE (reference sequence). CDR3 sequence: CASSSHGTGLTGELFF. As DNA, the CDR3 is TGTGCCAGCAGCTCCCACGGGACAGGGTTGACCGGGGAGCTGTTTTTT.

The CDR3, as DNA: TGTGCCAGCAGCTTAGTAGCGGGAGTTGGGAATGAGCAGTTCTTC. Translated, it gives CASSLVAGVGNEQFF. The chain is built from TRBV7-9 and TRBJ2-1, with 9 bases fitting TRBD2. This CDR3 region has 15 residues. CDR1 and CDR2 from the germline V gene are SEHNR and FQNEAQ (reference sequence). With 1 base clipped from V and 7 bases from J, the junction kept 5 bases outside the gene matches.

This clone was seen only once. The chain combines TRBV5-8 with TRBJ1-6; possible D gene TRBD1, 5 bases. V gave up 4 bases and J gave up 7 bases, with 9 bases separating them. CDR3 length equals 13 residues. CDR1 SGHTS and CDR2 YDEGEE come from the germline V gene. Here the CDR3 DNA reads TGTGCCAGCAGCCCACGACAGAATTCACCCCTCCACTTT. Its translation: CASSPRQNSPLHF. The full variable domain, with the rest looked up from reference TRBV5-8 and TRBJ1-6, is EAGVTQSPTHLIKTRGQQATLRCSPISGHTSVYWYQQALGLGLQFLLWYDEGEERNRGNFPPRFSGRQFPNYSSELNVNALELEDSALYLCASSPRQNSPLHFGNGTRLTVT.

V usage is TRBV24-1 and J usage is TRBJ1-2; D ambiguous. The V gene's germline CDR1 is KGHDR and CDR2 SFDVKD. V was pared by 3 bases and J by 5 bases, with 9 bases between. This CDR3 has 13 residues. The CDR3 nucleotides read TGTGCCACCAGTGATCAGGACCAGTATGGCTACACCTTC. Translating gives CATSDQDQYGYTF.

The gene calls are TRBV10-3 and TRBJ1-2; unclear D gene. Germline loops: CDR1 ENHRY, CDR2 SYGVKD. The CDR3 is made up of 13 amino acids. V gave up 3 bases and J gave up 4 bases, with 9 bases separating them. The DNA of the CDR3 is TGTGCCATCAGTGAAGAGATTGGCTATGGCTACACCTTC. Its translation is CAISEEIGYGYTF.

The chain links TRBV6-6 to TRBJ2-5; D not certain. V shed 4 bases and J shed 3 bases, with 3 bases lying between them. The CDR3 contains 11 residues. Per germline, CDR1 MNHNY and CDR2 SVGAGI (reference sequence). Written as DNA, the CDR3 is TGTGCCAGCAGTTTAGAAGAGACCCAGTACTTC. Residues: CASSLEETQYF.

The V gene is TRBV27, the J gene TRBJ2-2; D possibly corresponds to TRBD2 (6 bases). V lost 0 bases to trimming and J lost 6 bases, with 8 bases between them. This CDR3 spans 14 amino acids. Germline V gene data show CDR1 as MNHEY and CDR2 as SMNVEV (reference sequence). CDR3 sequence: CASSLSSSAGELFF. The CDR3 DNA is TGTGCCAGCAGTTTATCCTCTAGCGCCGGGGAGCTGTTTTTT.

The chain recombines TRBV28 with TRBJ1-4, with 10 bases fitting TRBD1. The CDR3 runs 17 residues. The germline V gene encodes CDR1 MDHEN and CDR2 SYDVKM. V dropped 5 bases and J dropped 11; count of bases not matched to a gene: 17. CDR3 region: CASSTLHSRDRGEKLFF. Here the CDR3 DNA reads TGTGCCAGCAGTACCCTACATAGCCGGGACAGGGGAGAGAAACTGTTTTTT.

In nucleotides, the CDR3 is TGTGCCAGCAGTTTACTGGGGGAGGCTGAAGCTTTCTTT. It translates to CASSLLGEAEAFF. V is TRBV12-3 or TRBV12-4 and J is TRBJ1-1; TRBD1 is a possible D gene (5 bases). Trimming took 2 bases from V and 6 from J, leaving 10 bases between them. The CDR3 is made up of 13 amino acids.

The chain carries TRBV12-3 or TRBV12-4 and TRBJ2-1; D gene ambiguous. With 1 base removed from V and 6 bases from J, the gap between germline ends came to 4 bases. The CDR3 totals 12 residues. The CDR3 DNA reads TGTGCCAGCAGTTTAGTTTCCAATGAGCAGTTCTTC. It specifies CASSLVSNEQFF.

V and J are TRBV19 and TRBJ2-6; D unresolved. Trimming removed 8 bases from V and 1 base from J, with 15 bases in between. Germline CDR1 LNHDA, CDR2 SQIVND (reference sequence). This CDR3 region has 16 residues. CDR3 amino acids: CASSLSGRSGANVLTF. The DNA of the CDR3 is TGTGCCAGTTCCCTCTCAGGACGGTCTGGGGCCAACGTCCTGACTTTC.

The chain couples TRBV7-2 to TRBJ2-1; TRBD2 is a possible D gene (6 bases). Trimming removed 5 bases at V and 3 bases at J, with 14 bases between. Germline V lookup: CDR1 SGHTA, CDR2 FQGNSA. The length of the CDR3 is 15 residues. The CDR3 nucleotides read TGTGCCAGCAGCCACCAGTCCGGGGGCTACAATGAGCAGTTCTTC. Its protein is CASSHQSGGYNEQFF.

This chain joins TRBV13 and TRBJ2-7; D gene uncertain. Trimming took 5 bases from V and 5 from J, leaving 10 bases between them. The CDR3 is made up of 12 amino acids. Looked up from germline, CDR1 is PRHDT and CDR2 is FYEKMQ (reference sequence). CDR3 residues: CASSTGPNEQYF. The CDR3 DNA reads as TGTGCCAGCAGCACCGGACCAAACGAGCAGTACTTC.

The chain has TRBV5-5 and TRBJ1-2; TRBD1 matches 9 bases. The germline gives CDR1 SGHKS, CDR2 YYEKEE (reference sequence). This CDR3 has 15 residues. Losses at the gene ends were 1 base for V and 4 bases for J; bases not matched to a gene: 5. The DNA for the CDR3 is TGTGCCAGCAGCTTGTGGACAGGGGCAGGCTATGGCTACACCTTC. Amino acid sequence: CASSLWTGAGYGYTF.

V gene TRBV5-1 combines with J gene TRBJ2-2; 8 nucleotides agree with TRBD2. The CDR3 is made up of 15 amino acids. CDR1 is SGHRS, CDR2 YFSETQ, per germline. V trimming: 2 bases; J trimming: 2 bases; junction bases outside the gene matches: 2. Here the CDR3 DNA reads TGCGCCAGCAGCTTAGCGGGAGAAAACACCGGGGAGCTGTTTTTT. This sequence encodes CASSLAGENTGELFF.

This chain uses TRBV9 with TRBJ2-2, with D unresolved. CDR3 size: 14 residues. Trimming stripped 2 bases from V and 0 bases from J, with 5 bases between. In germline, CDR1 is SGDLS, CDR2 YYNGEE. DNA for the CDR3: TGTGCCAGCAGCGTTACACCGAACACCGGGGAGCTGTTTTTT. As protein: CASSVTPNTGELFF.

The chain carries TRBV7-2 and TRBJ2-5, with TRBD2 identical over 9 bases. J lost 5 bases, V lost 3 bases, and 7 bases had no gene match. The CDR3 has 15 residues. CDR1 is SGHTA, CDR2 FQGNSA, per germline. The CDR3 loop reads CASSFSGRIEETQYF. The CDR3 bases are TGTGCCAGCAGCTTTAGCGGGAGAATCGAGGAGACCCAGTACTTC.

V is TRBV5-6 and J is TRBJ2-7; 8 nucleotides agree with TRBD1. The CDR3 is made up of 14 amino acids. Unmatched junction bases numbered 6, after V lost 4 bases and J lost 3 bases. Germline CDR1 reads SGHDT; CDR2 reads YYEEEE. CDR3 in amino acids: CASSGDRRNYEQYF. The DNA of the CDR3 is TGTGCCAGCAGCGGGGACAGGAGGAACTACGAGCAGTACTTC.

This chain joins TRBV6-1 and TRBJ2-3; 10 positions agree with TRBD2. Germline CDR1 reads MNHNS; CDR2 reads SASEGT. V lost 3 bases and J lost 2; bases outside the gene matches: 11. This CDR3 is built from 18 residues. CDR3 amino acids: CASSERSLAGGVTDTQYF. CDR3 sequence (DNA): TGTGCCAGCAGTGAGAGAAGTTTAGCGGGGGGCGTCACAGATACGCAGTATTTT.

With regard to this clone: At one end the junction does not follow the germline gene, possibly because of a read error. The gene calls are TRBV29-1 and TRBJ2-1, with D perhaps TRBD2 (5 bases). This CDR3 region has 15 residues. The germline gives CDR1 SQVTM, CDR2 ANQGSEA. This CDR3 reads CGVDEGSGSNNEQFF. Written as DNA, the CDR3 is TGCGGCGTCGATGAGGGCTCAGGATCTAACAATGAGCAATTCTTC.

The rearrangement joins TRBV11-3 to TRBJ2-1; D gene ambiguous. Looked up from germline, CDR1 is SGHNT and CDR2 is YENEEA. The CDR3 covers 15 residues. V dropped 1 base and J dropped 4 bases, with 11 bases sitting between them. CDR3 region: CASSLGPPPYNEQFF. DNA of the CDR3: TGTGCCAGCAGCTTAGGGCCCCCGCCATACAATGAGCAGTTCTTC.

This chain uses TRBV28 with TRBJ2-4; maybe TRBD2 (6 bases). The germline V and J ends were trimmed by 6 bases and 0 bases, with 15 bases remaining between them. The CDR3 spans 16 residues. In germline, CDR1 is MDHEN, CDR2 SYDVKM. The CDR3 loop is CASSHPGLTAKNIQYF. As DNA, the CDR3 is TGTGCCAGCAGCCACCCCGGACTAACAGCCAAAAACATTCAGTACTTC.

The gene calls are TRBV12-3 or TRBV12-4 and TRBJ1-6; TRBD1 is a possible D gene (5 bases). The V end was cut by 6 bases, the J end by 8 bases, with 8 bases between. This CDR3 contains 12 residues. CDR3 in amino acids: CASSQTDSPLHF. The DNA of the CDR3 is TGTGCCAGCAGCCAGACAGATTCACCCCTCCACTTT.

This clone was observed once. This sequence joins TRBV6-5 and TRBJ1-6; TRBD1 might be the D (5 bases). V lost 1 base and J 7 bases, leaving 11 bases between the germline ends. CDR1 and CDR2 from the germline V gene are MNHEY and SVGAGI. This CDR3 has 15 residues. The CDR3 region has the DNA TGTGCCAGCAGTTACTTTACAGGAGAGAATTCACCCCTCCACTTT. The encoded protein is CASSYFTGENSPLHF.